This T cell receptor (beta chain) was obtained from a study of blood T cell repertoires in COVID-19. Original processing methods: The authors estimated nucleated cell counts from reference gene primer amplification. Sequencing used immunoSEQ multiplex PCR; TCRdb keeps in-frame clones, though not all of them. V, J and clone size are taken as reported in that table, and D and trimming were inferred from the DNA itself. The data contain about 34,000 clones, roughly 80% of them singletons. Germline values: CDR1 LNHNV, CDR2 YYDKDF (reference sequence). This CDR3 comprises 16 residues. V dropped 1 base and J dropped 5; count of bases not matched to a gene: 8.

The source material was peripheral blood. The origin of this receptor is a human donor in a cohort sampled during active COVID-19. The rearrangement uses TRBV15 and TRBJ1-1, with TRBD1 identical over 9 bases. The DNA for the CDR3 is TGTGCCACCAGCAGAGGGCGATGGGACAGGGTTACTGAAGCTTTCTTT. Its translation: CATSRGRWDRVTEAFF. The full variable domain, in which reference TRBV15 and TRBJ1-1 provide the parts outside the CDR3, is DAMVIQNPRYQVTQFGKPVTLSCSQTLNHNVMYWYQQKSSQAPKLLFHYYDKDFNNEADTPDNFQSRRPNTSFCFLDIRSPGLGDTAMYLCATSRGRWDRVTEAFFGQGTRLTVV.